This TCR beta chain is drawn from a study of T-cell memory formation after mild COVID-19. Findings and limits, study-wide: Pre-infection memory already had some responding clones, implying cross-reactive memory joined. While clones contracting from day 15 to 85 were balanced between CD4 and CD8, later expanders leaned CD4+. Second-wave clones reaching peak frequency on day 37 lacked confirmed SARS-CoV-2 specificity. Clones that contracted clustered mainly in CM and EM if CD4+ and in EMRA if CD8+.

TCRdb fed the 5' RACE reads into MiXCR, producing one record per CDR3 protein. The sample holds about 430,000 distinct CDR3 sequences, under 20% seen once. In regard to this clonotype: Its antigen is unknown.

Per germline, CDR1 MGHRA and CDR2 YSYEKL. The germline V and J ends were trimmed by 0 bases and 6 bases, with 18 bases remaining between them. The CDR3 spans 17 residues. Input material: PBMCs or a T cell subset sorted from them (not recorded which). The receptor was isolated from a man aged 18 to 29 who had mild COVID-19 (a few samples of this study predate the infection). Cell type and time point are not known. The chain couples TRBV4-1 to TRBJ2-1; possibly TRBD2 for D (5 bases). The CDR3 sequence: CASSQDATGSKRNEQFF. As DNA, the CDR3 is TGCGCCAGCAGCCAAGACGCGACGGGGTCTAAACGCAATGAGCAGTTCTTC.